This entry describes one TCR beta chain. The record originates from a study of control samples from healthy donors and cancer patients. Data came from immunoSEQ multiplex PCR; TCRdb stores just in-frame clones and leaves some out. The sample includes some 120,000 clones, 93% of them seen just once. CDR3 length: 16 amino acids. V lost 4 bases and J lost 1; bases outside the gene matches: 10. Germline V lookup: CDR1 SGHRS, CDR2 YFSETQ. The chain employs TRBV5-1 and TRBJ2-5; 7 bases map to TRBD1. This sequence originates from a man aged 50 or older with head and neck cancer. Sample: PBMCs. CDR3 sequence (DNA): TGCGCCAGCAGCCAGAGGACAGGCGCCGGCCAAGAGACCCAGTACTTC. As protein: CASSQRTGAGQETQYF. Looking up the rest from reference TRBV5-1 and TRBJ2-5 gives the full variable domain: KAGVTQTPRYLIKTRGQQVTLSCSPISGHRSVSWYQQTPGQGLQFLFEYFSETQRNKGNFPGRFSGRQFSNSRSEMNVSTLELGDSALYLCASSQRTGAGQETQYFGPGTRLLVL.